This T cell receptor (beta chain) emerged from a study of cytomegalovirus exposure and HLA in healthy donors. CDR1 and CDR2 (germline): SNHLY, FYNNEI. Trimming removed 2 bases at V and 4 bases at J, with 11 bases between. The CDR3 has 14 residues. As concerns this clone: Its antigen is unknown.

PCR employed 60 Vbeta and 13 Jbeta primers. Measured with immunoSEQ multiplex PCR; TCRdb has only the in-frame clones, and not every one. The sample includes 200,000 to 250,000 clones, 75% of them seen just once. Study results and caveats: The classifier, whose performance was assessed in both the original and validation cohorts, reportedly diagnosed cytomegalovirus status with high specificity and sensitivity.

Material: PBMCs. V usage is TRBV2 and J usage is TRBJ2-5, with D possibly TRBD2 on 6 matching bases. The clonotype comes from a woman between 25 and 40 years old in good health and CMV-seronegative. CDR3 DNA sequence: TGTGCCAGCAGTGAAAAGGGAGGAAGAGAGACCCAGTACTTC. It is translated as CASSEKGGRETQYF.